This record looks at one TCR beta chain sequence and its context. Its matching antigen is unknown. This sample was taken from a study of shared clonotypes between healthy human individuals. Study-level results: Shared across a handful of donors were roughly 5% of the naive CD4 clonotypes.

Partitioning of CD4+ cells yielded a CD45RA+ naive subset and a CD45RA-negative memory subset. The method was immunoSEQ multiplex PCR; TCRdb's version includes in-frame clones alone and lacks a portion of them. The table has some 2,100,000 clones, 90% to 96% seen once. CDR1 and CDR2 from the germline V gene are MNHNS and SASEGT. V lost 4 bases and J lost 0; bases outside the gene matches: 12. The CDR3 loop spans 19 amino acids. The sequenced sample was naive CD4+ T cells sorted from blood. Subset defined: CD45RA+ positively selected. This TCR was sampled from a man aged 18 to 29 in good health. This chain joins TRBV6-1 and TRBJ1-4, with 9 positions matching TRBD1. In nucleotides, the CDR3 is TGTGCCAGCAGTGTAACCGGGACAGGGAGAATCTCAACTAATGAAAAACTGTTTTTT. Its translation is CASSVTGTGRISTNEKLFF.